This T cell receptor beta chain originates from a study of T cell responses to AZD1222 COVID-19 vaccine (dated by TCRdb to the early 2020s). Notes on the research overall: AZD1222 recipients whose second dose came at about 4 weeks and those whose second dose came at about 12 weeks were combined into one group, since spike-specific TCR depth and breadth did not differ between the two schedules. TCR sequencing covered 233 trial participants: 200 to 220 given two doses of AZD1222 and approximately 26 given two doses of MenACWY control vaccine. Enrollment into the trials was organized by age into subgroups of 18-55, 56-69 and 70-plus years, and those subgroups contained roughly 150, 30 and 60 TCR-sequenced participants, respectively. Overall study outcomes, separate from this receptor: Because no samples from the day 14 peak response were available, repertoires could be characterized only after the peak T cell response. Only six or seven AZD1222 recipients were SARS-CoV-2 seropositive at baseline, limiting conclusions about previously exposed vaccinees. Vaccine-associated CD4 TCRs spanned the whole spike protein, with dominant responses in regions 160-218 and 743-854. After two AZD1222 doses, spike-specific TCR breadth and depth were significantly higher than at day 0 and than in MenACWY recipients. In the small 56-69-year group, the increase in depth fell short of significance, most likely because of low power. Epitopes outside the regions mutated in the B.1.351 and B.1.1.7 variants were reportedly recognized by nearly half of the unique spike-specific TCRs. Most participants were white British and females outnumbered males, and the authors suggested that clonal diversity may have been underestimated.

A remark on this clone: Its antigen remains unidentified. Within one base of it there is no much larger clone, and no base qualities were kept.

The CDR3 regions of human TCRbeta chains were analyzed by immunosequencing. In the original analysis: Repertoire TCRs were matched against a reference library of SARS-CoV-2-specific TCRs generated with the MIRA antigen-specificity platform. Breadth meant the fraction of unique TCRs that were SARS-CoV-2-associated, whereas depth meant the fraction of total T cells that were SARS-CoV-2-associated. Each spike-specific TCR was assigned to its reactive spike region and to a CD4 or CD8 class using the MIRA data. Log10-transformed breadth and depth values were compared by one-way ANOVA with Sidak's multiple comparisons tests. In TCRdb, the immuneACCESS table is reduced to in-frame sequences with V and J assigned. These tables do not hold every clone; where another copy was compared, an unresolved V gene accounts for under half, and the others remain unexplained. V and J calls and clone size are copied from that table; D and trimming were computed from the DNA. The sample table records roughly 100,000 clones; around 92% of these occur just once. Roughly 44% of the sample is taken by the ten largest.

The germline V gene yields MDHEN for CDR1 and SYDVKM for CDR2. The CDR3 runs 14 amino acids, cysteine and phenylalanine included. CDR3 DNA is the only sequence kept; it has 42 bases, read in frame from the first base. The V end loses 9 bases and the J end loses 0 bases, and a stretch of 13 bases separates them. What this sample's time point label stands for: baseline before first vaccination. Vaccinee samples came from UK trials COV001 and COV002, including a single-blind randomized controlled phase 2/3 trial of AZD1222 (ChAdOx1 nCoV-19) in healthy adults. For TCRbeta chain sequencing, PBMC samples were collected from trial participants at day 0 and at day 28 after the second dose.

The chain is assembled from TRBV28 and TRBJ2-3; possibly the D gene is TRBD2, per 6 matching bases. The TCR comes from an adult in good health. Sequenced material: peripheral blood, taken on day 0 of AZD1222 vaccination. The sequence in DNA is TGTGCCAGTCTTGGAGGGACTAGCACAGATACGCAGTATTTT. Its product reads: CASLGGTSTDTQYF.